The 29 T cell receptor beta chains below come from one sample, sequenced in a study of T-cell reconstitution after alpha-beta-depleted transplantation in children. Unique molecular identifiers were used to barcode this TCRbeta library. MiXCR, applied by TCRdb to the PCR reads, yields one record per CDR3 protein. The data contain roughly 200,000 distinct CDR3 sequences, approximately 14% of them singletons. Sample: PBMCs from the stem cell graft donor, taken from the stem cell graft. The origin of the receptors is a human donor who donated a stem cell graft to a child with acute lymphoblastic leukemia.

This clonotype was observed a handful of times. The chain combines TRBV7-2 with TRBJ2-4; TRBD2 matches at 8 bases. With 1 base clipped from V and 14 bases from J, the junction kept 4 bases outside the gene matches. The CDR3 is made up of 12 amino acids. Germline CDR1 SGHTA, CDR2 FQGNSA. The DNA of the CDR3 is TGTGCCAGCAGCTTAGTACGCGGGAGGAAGTACTTC. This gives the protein CASSLVRGRKYF.

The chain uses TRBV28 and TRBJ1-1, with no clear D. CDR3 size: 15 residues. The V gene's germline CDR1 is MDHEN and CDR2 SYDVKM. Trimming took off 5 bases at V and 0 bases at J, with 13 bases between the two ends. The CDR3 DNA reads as TGTGCCAGCAGTCCTCTCGACGGCCTGAACACTGAAGCTTTCTTT. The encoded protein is CASSPLDGLNTEAFF.

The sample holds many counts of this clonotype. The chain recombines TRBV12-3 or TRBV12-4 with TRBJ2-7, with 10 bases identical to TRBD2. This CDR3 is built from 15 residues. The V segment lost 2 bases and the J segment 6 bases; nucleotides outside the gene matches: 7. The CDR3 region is CASSLLGLAYPEQYF. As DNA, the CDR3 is TGTGCCAGCAGTTTATTGGGACTAGCGTATCCCGAGCAGTACTTC.

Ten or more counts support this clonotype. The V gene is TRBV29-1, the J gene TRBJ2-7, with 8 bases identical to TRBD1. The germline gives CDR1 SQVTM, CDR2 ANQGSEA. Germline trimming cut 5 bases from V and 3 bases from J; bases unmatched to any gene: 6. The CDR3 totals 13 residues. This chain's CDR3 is CSVNQQGGYEQYF. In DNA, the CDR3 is TGCAGCGTTAACCAACAGGGGGGCTACGAGCAGTACTTC.

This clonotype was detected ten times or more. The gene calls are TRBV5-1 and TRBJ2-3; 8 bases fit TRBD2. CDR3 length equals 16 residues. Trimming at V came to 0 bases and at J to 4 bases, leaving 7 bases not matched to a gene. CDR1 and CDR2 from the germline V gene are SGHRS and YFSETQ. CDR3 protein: CASSLALAGLPDTQYF. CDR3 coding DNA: TGCGCCAGCAGCTTGGCCTTAGCGGGACTACCAGATACGCAGTATTTT.

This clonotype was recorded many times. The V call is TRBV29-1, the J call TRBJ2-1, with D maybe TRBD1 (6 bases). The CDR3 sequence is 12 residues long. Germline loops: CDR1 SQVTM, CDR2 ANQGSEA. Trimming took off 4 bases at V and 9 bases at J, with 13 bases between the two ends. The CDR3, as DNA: TGCAGCGTTGGGGGTGGGGGCAGTGAGCAGTTCTTC. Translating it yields CSVGGGGSEQFF.

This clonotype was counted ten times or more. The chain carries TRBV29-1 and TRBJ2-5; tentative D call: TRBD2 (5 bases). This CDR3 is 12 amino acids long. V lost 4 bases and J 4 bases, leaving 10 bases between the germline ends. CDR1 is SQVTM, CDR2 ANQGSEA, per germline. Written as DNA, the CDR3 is TGCAGCGTTGGTGAGGGCGGAGAGACCCAGTACTTC. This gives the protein CSVGEGGETQYF. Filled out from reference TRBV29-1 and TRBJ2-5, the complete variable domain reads SAVISQKPSRDICQRGTSLTIQCQVDSQVTMMFWYRQQPGQSLTLIATANQGSEATYESGFVIDKFPISRPNLTFSTLTVSNMSPEDSSIYLCSVGEGGETQYFGPGTRLLVL.

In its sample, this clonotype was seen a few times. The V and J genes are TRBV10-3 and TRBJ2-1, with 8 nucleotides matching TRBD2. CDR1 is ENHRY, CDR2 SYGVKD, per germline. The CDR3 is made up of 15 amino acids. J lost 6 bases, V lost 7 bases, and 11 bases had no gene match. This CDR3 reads CAIIPLAENLNEQFF. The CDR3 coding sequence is TGTGCCATCATCCCACTAGCGGAAAATCTCAATGAGCAGTTCTTC.

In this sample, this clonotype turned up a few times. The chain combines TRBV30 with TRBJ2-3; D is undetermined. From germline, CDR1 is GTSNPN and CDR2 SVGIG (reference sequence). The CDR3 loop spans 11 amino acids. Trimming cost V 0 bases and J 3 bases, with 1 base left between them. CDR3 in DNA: TGTGCCTGGAGTGTAACAGATACGCAGTATTTT. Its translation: CAWSVTDTQYF.

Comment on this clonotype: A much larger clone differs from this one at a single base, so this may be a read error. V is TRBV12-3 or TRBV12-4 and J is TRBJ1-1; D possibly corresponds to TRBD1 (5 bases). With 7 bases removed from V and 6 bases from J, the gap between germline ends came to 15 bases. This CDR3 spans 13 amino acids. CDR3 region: CASIQGFQPEAFF. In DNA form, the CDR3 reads TGTGCCAGCATCCAGGGTTTTCAGCCTGAAGCTTTCTTT.

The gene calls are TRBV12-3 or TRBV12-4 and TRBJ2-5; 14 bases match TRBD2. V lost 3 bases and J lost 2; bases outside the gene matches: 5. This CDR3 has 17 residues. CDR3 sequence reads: CASSFGTSGRLQETQYF. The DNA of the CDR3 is TGTGCCAGCAGTTTTGGGACTAGCGGGAGACTACAAGAGACCCAGTACTTC.

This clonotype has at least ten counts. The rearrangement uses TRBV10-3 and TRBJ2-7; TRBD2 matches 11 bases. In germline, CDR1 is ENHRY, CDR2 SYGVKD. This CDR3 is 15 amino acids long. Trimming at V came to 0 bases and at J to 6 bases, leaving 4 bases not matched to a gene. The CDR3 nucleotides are TGTGCCATCAGTGAGTCCCTAGCGGGAGGTAGCGAGCAGTACTTC. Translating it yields CAISESLAGGSEQYF.

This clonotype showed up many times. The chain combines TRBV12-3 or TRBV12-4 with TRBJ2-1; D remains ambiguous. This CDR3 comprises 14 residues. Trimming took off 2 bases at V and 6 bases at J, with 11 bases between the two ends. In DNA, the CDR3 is TGTGCCAGCAGTTTACGTACCCCTGGCAATGAGCAGTTCTTC. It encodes CASSLRTPGNEQFF.

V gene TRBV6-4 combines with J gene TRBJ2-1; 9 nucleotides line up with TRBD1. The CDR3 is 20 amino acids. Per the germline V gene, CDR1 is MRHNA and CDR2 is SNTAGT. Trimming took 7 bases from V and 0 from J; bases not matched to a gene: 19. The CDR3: CASTPGQGLSWGNSYNEQFF. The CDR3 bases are TGTGCCAGCACTCCGGGACAGGGTCTGAGTTGGGGGAACTCCTACAATGAGCAGTTCTTC.

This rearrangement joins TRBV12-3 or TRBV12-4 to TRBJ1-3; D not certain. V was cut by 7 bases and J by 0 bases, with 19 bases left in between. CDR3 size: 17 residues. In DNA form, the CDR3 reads TGTGCCAGCATAGTAAGAACAGCCCTCATCTCTGGAAACACCATATATTTT. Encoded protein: CASIVRTALISGNTIYF.

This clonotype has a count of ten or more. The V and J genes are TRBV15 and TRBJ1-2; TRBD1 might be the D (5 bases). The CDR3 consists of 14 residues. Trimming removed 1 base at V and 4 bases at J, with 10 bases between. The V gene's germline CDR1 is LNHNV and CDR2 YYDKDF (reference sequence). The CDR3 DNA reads TGTGCCACCAGCAGAGGGGGGGTCGGCTATGGCTACACCTTC. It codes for CATSRGGVGYGYTF. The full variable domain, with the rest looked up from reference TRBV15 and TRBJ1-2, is DAMVIQNPRYQVTQFGKPVTLSCSQTLNHNVMYWYQQKSSQAPKLLFHYYDKDFNNEADTPDNFQSRRPNTSFCFLDIRSPGLGDTAMYLCATSRGGVGYGYTFGSGTRLTVV.

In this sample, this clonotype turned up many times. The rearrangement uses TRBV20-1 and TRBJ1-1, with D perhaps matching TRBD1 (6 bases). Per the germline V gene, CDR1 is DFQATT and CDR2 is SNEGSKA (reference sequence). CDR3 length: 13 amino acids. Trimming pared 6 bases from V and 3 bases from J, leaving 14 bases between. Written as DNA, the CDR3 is TGCAGTGCCAGGGTACAGGGCGACACTGAAGCTTTCTTT. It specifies CSARVQGDTEAFF.

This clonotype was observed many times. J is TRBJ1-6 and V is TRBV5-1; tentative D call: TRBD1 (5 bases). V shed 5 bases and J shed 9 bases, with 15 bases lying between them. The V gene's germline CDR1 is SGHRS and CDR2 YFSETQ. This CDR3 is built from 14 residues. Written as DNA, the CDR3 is TGCGCCAGCAGATGGGACGGTTTGGGTTCACCCCTCCACTTT. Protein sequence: CASRWDGLGSPLHF. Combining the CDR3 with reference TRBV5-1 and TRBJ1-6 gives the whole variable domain KAGVTQTPRYLIKTRGQQVTLSCSPISGHRSVSWYQQTPGQGLQFLFEYFSETQRNKGNFPGRFSGRQFSNSRSEMNVSTLELGDSALYLCASRWDGLGSPLHFGNGTRLTVT.

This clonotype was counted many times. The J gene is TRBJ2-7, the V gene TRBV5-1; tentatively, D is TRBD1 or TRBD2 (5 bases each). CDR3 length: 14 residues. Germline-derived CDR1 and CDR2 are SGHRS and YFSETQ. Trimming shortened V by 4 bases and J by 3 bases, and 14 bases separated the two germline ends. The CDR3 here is CASSQPGQVYEQYF. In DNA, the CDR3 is TGCGCCAGCAGCCAACCGGGGCAGGTCTACGAGCAGTACTTC.

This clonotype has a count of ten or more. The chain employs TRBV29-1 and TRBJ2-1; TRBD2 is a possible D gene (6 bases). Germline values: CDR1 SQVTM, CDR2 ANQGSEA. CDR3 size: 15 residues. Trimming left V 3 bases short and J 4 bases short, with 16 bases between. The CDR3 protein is CSVDLPGLAYNEQFF. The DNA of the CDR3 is TGCAGCGTTGACTTACCGGGACTGGCATACAATGAGCAGTTCTTC.

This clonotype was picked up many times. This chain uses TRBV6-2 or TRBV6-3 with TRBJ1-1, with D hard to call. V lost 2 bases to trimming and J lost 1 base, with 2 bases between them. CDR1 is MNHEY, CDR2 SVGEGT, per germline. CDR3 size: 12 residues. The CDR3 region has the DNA TGTGCCAGCAGTTACGCGAACACTGAAGCTTTCTTT. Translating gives CASSYANTEAFF.

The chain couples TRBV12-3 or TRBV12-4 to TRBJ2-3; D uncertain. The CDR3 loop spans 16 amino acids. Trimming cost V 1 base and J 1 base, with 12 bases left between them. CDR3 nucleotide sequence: TGTGCCAGCAGTTTAGTTACCGGGCCGGGCACAGATACGCAGTATTTT. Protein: CASSLVTGPGTDTQYF.

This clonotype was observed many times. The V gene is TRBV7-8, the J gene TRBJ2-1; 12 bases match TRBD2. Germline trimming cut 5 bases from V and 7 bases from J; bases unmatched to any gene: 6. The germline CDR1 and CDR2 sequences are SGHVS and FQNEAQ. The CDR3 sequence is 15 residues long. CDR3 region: CASSLGTSGLNEQFF. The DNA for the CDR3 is TGTGCCAGCAGCCTGGGGACTAGCGGGCTTAATGAGCAGTTCTTC.

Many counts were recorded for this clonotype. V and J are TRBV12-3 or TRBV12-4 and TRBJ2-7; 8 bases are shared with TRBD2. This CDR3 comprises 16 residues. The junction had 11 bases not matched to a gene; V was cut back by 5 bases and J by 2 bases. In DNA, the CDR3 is TGTGCCAGCAGTACACTCCGGGGGGGTTGGACCTACGAGCAGTACTTC. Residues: CASSTLRGGWTYEQYF.

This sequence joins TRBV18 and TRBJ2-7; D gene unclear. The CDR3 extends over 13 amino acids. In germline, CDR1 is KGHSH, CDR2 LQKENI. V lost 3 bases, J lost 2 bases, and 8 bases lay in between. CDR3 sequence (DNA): TGTGCCAGCTCACCGGAGCGAACCTACGAGCAGTACTTC. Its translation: CASSPERTYEQYF.

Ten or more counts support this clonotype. CDR3 residues: CASSLEQGPYEQYF. For the CDR3, the DNA is TGCGCCAGCAGCTTGGAACAGGGACCCTACGAGCAGTACTTC. The chain employs TRBV5-1 and TRBJ2-7; D may be TRBD1 (6 bases). Looked up from germline, CDR1 is SGHRS and CDR2 is YFSETQ. CDR3 length: 14 residues. The V end was cut by 0 bases, the J end by 2 bases, with 9 bases between.

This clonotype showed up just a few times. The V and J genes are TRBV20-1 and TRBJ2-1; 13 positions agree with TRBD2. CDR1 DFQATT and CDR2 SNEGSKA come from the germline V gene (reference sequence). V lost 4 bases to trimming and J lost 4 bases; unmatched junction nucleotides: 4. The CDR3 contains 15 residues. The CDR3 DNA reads TGCAGTGCTACCCGACTAGCGGGAGGATACAATGAGCAGTTCTTC. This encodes CSATRLAGGYNEQFF.

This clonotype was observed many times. In DNA, the CDR3 is TGTGCCAGCAGCTCGGACTCCTACGAGCAGTACTTC. Its translation is CASSSDSYEQYF. This chain uses TRBV12-3 or TRBV12-4 with TRBJ2-7; unclear D gene. The CDR3 is 12 amino acids. Trimming removed 6 bases from V and 0 bases from J, with 6 bases in between.

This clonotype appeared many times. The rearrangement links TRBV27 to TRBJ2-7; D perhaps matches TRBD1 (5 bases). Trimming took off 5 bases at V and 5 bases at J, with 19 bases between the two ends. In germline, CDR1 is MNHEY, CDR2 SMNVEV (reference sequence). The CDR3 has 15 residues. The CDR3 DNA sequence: TGTGCCAGCAGTCTCCGGACACTCGATCTGAACGAGCAGTACTTC. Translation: CASSLRTLDLNEQYF.